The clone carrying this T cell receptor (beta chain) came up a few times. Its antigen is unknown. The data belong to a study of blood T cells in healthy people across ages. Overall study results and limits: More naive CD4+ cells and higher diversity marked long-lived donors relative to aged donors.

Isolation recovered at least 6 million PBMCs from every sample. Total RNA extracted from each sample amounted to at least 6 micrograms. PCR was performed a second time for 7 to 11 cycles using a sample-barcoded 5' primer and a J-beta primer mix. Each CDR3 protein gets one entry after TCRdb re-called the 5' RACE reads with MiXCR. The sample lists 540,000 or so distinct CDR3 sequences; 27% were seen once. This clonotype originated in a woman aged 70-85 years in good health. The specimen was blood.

The CDR3 bases are TGTGCCAGCAGGCGGGACAGGGGTGGAACCTACGAGCAGTACTTC. Protein: CASRRDRGGTYEQYF. The V and J genes are TRBV2 and TRBJ2-7, with TRBD1 matching 10 bases. This CDR3 comprises 15 residues. V was clipped by 6 bases and J by 2 bases; unmatched bases: 7. Germline CDR1 SNHLY, CDR2 FYNNEI.